What follows are 25 T cell receptor beta chains derived from one specimen sequenced in a study of monozygotic twins with cystic fibrosis. Profiling relied on immunoSEQ multiplex PCR, and the TCRdb table lists in-frame clones only, not all of them. This repertoire shows approximately 27,000 clones, approximately 90% found once; its top ten account for around 0.5%. Sample: blood. Every receptor here comes from a girl aged 2-10 years with cystic fibrosis.

The rearrangement links TRBV6-6 to TRBJ2-4, with D possibly being TRBD1 or TRBD2 (5 bases each). Trimming left V 6 bases short and J 9 bases short, with 9 bases between. The CDR3 is 11 amino acids. Germline V gene sequence: CDR1 MNHNY, CDR2 SVGAGI (reference sequence). CDR3 DNA: TGTGCCAGCAGCACTGGGGGCATTCAGTACTTC. It codes for CASSTGGIQYF.

V gene TRBV6-5 combines with J gene TRBJ1-1, with 9 bases that match TRBD1. The V and J ends lost 0 bases and 4 bases, in that order; junction bases with no gene match: 3. CDR3 length: 15 residues. From germline, CDR1 is MNHEY and CDR2 SVGAGI. CDR3 coding DNA: TGTGCCAGCAGTTACTCGACAGGGGGAGTCACTGAAGCTTTCTTT. It translates to CASSYSTGGVTEAFF.

The CDR3 loop reads CSVVVTEAFF. CDR3 nucleotides: TGCAGCGTTGTAGTTACTGAAGCTTTCTTT. The genes are TRBV29-1 and TRBJ1-1; unclear D gene. The CDR3 sequence is 10 residues long. V was trimmed by 4 bases and J by 5 bases, leaving 5 bases between them. Per germline, CDR1 SQVTM and CDR2 ANQGSEA.

The chain uses TRBV10-3 and TRBJ1-2, with D maybe TRBD1 (5 bases). This CDR3 is built from 15 residues. Trimming removed 2 bases from V and 8 bases from J, with 18 bases in between. Germline assignment: CDR1 ENHRY and CDR2 SYGVKD. This CDR3 reads CAISEAGTAILGYTF. The CDR3 DNA reads as TGTGCCATCAGTGAGGCCGGGACCGCCATCCTGGGCTACACCTTC.

The V call is TRBV18, the J call TRBJ1-1; D unclear. V was shortened by 3 bases and J by 0 bases, with 14 bases between the two germline ends. Germline V CDR1 and CDR2: KGHSH, LQKENI. This CDR3 comprises 16 residues. The CDR3 reads CASSPSGRAMNTEAFF. The CDR3 DNA reads TGTGCCAGCTCACCCTCGGGTCGGGCCATGAACACTGAAGCTTTCTTT.

This chain joins TRBV7-2 and TRBJ1-5, with no clear D. The V end was cut by 2 bases, the J end by 0 bases, with 8 bases between. The CDR3 runs 15 residues. CDR1 is SGHTA and CDR2 is FQGNSA in the germline V gene. For the CDR3, the DNA is TGTGCCAGCAGCTTATGGGCAGATAGCAATCAGCCCCAGCATTTT. Translated, it gives CASSLWADSNQPQHF.

This chain links TRBV30 with TRBJ1-1, with D unclear. CDR3 length: 12 amino acids. Per the germline V gene, CDR1 is GTSNPN and CDR2 is SVGIG (reference sequence). V was clipped by 2 bases and J by 1 base, with 5 bases between them. The CDR3 protein is CAWSTENTEAFF. CDR3 nucleotides: TGTGCCTGGAGTACAGAGAACACTGAAGCTTTCTTT.

This sequence joins TRBV4-3 and TRBJ2-3; 8 nucleotides align to TRBD1. This CDR3 contains 16 residues. The germline V gene encodes CDR1 LGHNA and CDR2 YSLEER. The trim removed 4 bases at V and 6 bases at J, leaving 12 bases unmatched. The DNA for the CDR3 is TGCGCCAGCAGCCCGACGTCGGACAGGGATGTGGATACGCAGTATTTT. Translated: CASSPTSDRDVDTQYF.

The rearrangement uses TRBV9 and TRBJ2-1, with D perhaps TRBD2 (5 bases). Trimming pared 4 bases from V and 7 bases from J, leaving 15 bases between. This CDR3 comprises 14 residues. Germline loops: CDR1 SGDLS, CDR2 YYNGEE. The CDR3 here is CASSRAGNRNEQFF. CDR3 DNA: TGTGCCAGCAGCAGGGCGGGCAATAGGAATGAGCAGTTCTTC.

The gene calls are TRBV29-1 and TRBJ2-7, with D maybe TRBD2 (6 bases). The CDR3 length is 12 residues. Germline-derived CDR1 and CDR2 are SQVTM and ANQGSEA. Trimming removed 7 bases at V and 2 bases at J, with 12 bases between. The CDR3, as DNA: TGCAGCGCACGGCGGGGCACCTACGAGCAGTACTTC. Protein product: CSARRGTYEQYF.

This clone showed up just once. V gene TRBV5-6 combines with J gene TRBJ2-5, with D perhaps assigned TRBD1 or TRBD2 (5 bases each). V gave up 0 bases and J gave up 5 bases, with 26 bases separating them. Germline V CDR1 and CDR2: SGHDT, YYEEEE. The CDR3 spans 19 residues. The CDR3 DNA reads as TGTGCCAGCAGCTTGGTGCGCGGGTTTGGGGCCGGGTCTTGGGAGACCCAGTACTTC. It is translated as CASSLVRGFGAGSWETQYF. Based on the CDR3 plus reference TRBV5-6 and TRBJ2-5, the full variable domain is DAGVTQSPTHLIKTRGQQVTLRCSPKSGHDTVSWYQQALGQGPQFIFQYYEEEERQRGNFPDRFSGHQFPNYSSELNVNALLLGDSALYLCASSLVRGFGAGSWETQYFGPGTRLLVL.

The chain carries TRBV27 and TRBJ1-5; D call uncertain. Germline CDR1 MNHEY, CDR2 SMNVEV (reference sequence). V was cut by 3 bases and J by 4 bases, with 7 bases left in between. The CDR3 contains 13 residues. The CDR3 sequence is CASSFRQNQPQHF. DNA of the CDR3: TGTGCCAGCAGTTTCCGGCAGAATCAGCCCCAGCATTTT.

The rearrangement links TRBV13 to TRBJ1-2, with TRBD1 matching 8 bases. The CDR3 contains 15 residues. V lost 0 bases to trimming and J lost 1 base; unmatched junction nucleotides: 1. Germline V gene data show CDR1 as PRHDT and CDR2 as FYEKMQ (reference sequence). Here the CDR3 reads CASSLGQGGNYGYTF. The CDR3 DNA sequence: TGTGCCAGCAGCTTAGGACAGGGGGGTAACTATGGCTACACCTTC.

The V gene is TRBV14, the J gene TRBJ2-2; D might be TRBD2 (6 bases). V was cut by 0 bases and J by 2 bases, with 10 bases left in between. The CDR3 extends over 16 amino acids. CDR1 and CDR2 (germline): SGHDN, FVKESK. The CDR3 DNA reads as TGTGCCAGCAGCCAAGAGGGGAGGATAAACACCGGGGAGCTGTTTTTT. Its protein product is CASSQEGRINTGELFF.

The chain uses TRBV20-1 and TRBJ2-3; D is uncertain. The germline V and J ends were trimmed by 4 bases and 8 bases, with 7 bases remaining between them. This CDR3 is built from 10 residues. CDR1 and CDR2 (germline): DFQATT, SNEGSKA (reference sequence). The CDR3 reads CSANLGTQYF. CDR3 DNA: TGCAGTGCTAACCTAGGTACGCAGTATTTT.

The CDR3 DNA reads TGTGCCAGCAGCCCGGGACTAGGCTCCTACGAGCAGTACTTC. It specifies CASSPGLGSYEQYF. The chain is built from TRBV7-9 and TRBJ2-7; TRBD2 matches 8 bases. Germline assignment: CDR1 SEHNR and CDR2 FQNEAQ (reference sequence). This CDR3 contains 14 residues. V gave up 5 bases and J gave up 0 bases; unmatched junction bases: 3.

The chain has TRBV6-5 and TRBJ2-3; 7 nucleotides align to TRBD2. This CDR3 region has 15 residues. Germline V gene data show CDR1 as MNHEY and CDR2 as SVGAGI. The ends lost 4 bases at V and 5 bases at J; junction bases unmatched: 9. CDR3 DNA: TGTGCCAGCAGTTTGGGGGGAGGGAGGAGAGATACGCAGTATTTT. It encodes CASSLGGGRRDTQYF.

The rearrangement joins TRBV9 to TRBJ2-3; D might be TRBD1 (5 bases). Germline values: CDR1 SGDLS, CDR2 YYNGEE. V was trimmed by 4 bases and J by 3 bases, leaving 15 bases between them. This CDR3 contains 15 residues. CDR3 residues: CASSPVAGMTDTQYF. For the CDR3, the DNA is TGTGCCAGCAGCCCAGTGGCAGGGATGACAGATACGCAGTATTTT.

The V gene is TRBV19, the J gene TRBJ1-1; D is undetermined. The germline V gene has CDR1 LNHDA and CDR2 SQIVND (reference sequence). Trimming took off 3 bases at V and 1 base at J, with 12 bases between the two ends. There are 15 residues in the CDR3. CDR3 residues: CASSIGPIENTEAFF. In DNA, the CDR3 is TGTGCCAGTAGTATCGGGCCGATTGAGAACACTGAAGCTTTCTTT. The variable domain in full, completed from reference TRBV19 and TRBJ1-1, reads DGGITQSPKYLFRKEGQNVTLSCEQNLNHDAMYWYRQDPGQGLRLIYYSQIVNDFQKGDIAEGYSVSREKKESFPLTVTSAQKNPTAFYLCASSIGPIENTEAFFGQGTRLTVV.

The rearrangement joins TRBV5-1 to TRBJ2-7, with unresolved D. This CDR3 has 17 amino acids. Germline V lookup: CDR1 SGHRS, CDR2 YFSETQ. The V end was cut by 4 bases, the J end by 9 bases, with 29 bases between. The CDR3 sequence is CASSPPLPKKWGPRQYF. CDR3 in DNA: TGCGCCAGCAGCCCCCCGCTCCCCAAGAAGTGGGGTCCAAGGCAGTACTTC.

The rearrangement uses TRBV19 and TRBJ2-7; D possibly corresponds to TRBD2 (6 bases). In germline, CDR1 is LNHDA, CDR2 SQIVND (reference sequence). Trimming stripped 3 bases from V and 2 bases from J, with 20 bases between. The CDR3 runs to 17 residues. The CDR3 region has the DNA TGTGCCAGTAGTATTTTCGGAGGGAAGACAGCAGCCTACGAGCAGTACTTC. Residues: CASSIFGGKTAAYEQYF.

The rearrangement uses TRBV5-4 and TRBJ1-1, with D unclear. The germline CDR1 and CDR2 sequences are SGHNT and YYREEE (reference sequence). V dropped 4 bases and J dropped 1 base, with 11 bases sitting between them. This CDR3 region has 14 residues. Here the CDR3 reads CASSPYVTNTEAFF. CDR3 nucleotides: TGTGCCAGCAGCCCCTACGTTACGAACACTGAAGCTTTCTTT.

This clone was recorded once. The chain combines TRBV15 with TRBJ2-7; 12 nucleotides line up with TRBD1. The CDR3 is 15 amino acids. Germline V gene sequence: CDR1 LNHNV, CDR2 YYDKDF (reference sequence). Trimming removed 1 base from V and 5 bases from J; junction bases left unmatched: 3. The CDR3 sequence is CATSRGDRGLHEQYF. The CDR3, as DNA: TGTGCCACCAGCAGAGGGGACAGGGGGCTCCACGAGCAGTACTTC. The full variable domain, completed using reference TRBV15 and TRBJ2-7, is DAMVIQNPRYQVTQFGKPVTLSCSQTLNHNVMYWYQQKSSQAPKLLFHYYDKDFNNEADTPDNFQSRRPNTSFCFLDIRSPGLGDTAMYLCATSRGDRGLHEQYFGPGTRLTVT.

J is TRBJ1-1 and V is TRBV11-2, with D unclear. The CDR3 is made up of 14 amino acids. Germline assignment: CDR1 SGHAT and CDR2 FQNNGV. Trimming took off 4 bases at V and 4 bases at J, with 13 bases between the two ends. The CDR3 protein is CASSSLQYATEAFF. In nucleotides, the CDR3 is TGTGCCAGCAGCTCTCTCCAGTACGCCACTGAAGCTTTCTTT.

This clone was detected only once. This chain's CDR3 is CASSLEGTDTQYF. The CDR3 DNA sequence: TGTGCCAGCAGCTTAGAAGGGACAGATACGCAGTATTTT. This chain connects TRBV7-2 to TRBJ2-3, with D uncertain. The V gene lost 1 base and the J gene lost 3 bases, with 5 bases spanning the gap. Germline V lookup: CDR1 SGHTA, CDR2 FQGNSA. CDR3 length: 13 residues.